This entry lists 9 T cell receptor beta chains sequenced from one sample in a study of shared clonotypes between healthy human individuals. Measured with immunoSEQ multiplex PCR; TCRdb has only the in-frame clones, and not every one. The profile shows under 700,000 clones, around 96% of them singletons. Naive CD8 cells lacked CD45RO, underwent positive selection for CCR7 and left out terminally differentiated effector memory CD45RA+ cells. Sequenced input: naive CD8+ T cells sorted from blood. The receptors shown here come from a woman aged 25 to 39 in good health.

The chain employs TRBV4-1 and TRBJ2-5; D is possibly TRBD1 (6 bases). The tail of the sequence fits TRBJ2-7 better, so the J call may be wrong. The CDR3 is made up of 14 amino acids. Per germline, CDR1 MGHRA and CDR2 YSYEKL. CDR3 nucleotide sequence: TGCGCCAGCAGCCAAGTAGGTACAGGGCTCGAGCAGTACTTC. As protein: CASSQVGTGLEQYF.

This chain uses TRBV27 with TRBJ2-7, with D tentatively TRBD2 (5 bases). The V end was cut by 2 bases, the J end by 3 bases, with 14 bases between. CDR3 length equals 15 residues. Per germline, CDR1 MNHEY and CDR2 SMNVEV (reference sequence). The CDR3 bases are TGTGCCAGCAGTTTAGGTACGGGATCGAACTACGAGCAGTACTTC. Translating it yields CASSLGTGSNYEQYF.

The V gene is TRBV7-9, the J gene TRBJ2-5, with 9 bases matching TRBD1. Germline V gene lookup returns CDR1 SEHNR and CDR2 FQNEAQ (reference sequence). V dropped 6 bases and J dropped 5; count of bases not matched to a gene: 7. This CDR3 is 14 amino acids long. The CDR3 DNA is TGTGCCAGCAGTTCCGGGACAGGGAGTGAGACCCAGTACTTC. Translation: CASSSGTGSETQYF.

This rearrangement joins TRBV7-9 to TRBJ2-1, with TRBD2 identical over 8 bases. CDR3 length: 14 residues. Germline V lookup: CDR1 SEHNR, CDR2 FQNEAQ (reference sequence). V lost 11 bases and J lost 7; bases outside the gene matches: 13. In DNA, the CDR3 is TGTGCCGGTTCGGGTGAGCGGGAGTATAATGAGCAGTTCTTC. It encodes CAGSGEREYNEQFF. Combining the CDR3 with reference TRBV7-9 and TRBJ2-1 gives the whole variable domain DTGVSQNPRHKITKRGQNVTFRCDPISEHNRLYWYRQTLGQGPEFLTYFQNEAQLEKSRLLSDRFSAERPKGSFSTLEIQRTEQGDSAMYLCAGSGEREYNEQFFGPGTRLTVL.

This clone appeared a single time. The chain joins TRBV28 to TRBJ2-7; TRBD2 agrees at 13 bases. V trimming: 4 bases; J trimming: 7 bases; junction bases outside the gene matches: 10. The V gene's germline CDR1 is MDHEN and CDR2 SYDVKM. This CDR3 region has 16 residues. CDR3 DNA: TGTGCCAGCAGTTACACGGGACTAGCGGGAATCTGGGAGCAGTACTTC. The encoded protein is CASSYTGLAGIWEQYF.

This clone was counted once. The CDR3 DNA follows: TGTGCCAGCAGCGAAGCCGGGACAGGGGTGCACGAGCAGTACTTC. Translating gives CASSEAGTGVHEQYF. The rearrangement uses TRBV5-6 and TRBJ2-7, with 10 bases lining up with TRBD1. The J segment lost 5 bases and the V segment lost 4 bases, leaving 9 bases of the junction unmatched. This CDR3 has 15 residues. The germline CDR1 and CDR2 sequences are SGHDT and YYEEEE.

The CDR3 spells CASSPGGGGTDTQYF. The DNA of the CDR3 is TGTGCCAGCAGCCCCGGAGGAGGAGGCACAGATACGCAGTATTTT. V is TRBV7-6 and J is TRBJ2-3, with a weak D call TRBD2 (5 bases). V lost 5 bases to trimming and J lost 1 base, with 13 bases between them. Germline loops: CDR1 SGHVS, CDR2 FNYEAQ. This CDR3 has 15 residues.

This clone was found once. The CDR3 loop reads CASSAPPGEGLRLPYEQYF. The CDR3, as DNA: TGTGCCAGCAGTGCCCCCCCGGGGGAGGGACTTAGACTACCCTACGAGCAGTACTTC. The chain is built from TRBV6-1 and TRBJ2-7; 7 bases line up with TRBD2. The ends lost 4 bases at V and 2 bases at J; junction bases unmatched: 20. The CDR3 loop spans 19 amino acids. The germline gives CDR1 MNHNS, CDR2 SASEGT.

This rearrangement joins TRBV4-1 to TRBJ2-7, with D hard to call. Between the trimmed V and J ends, which lost 0 bases and 6 bases, there was a span of 21 bases. CDR3 size: 17 residues. The germline CDR1 and CDR2 sequences are MGHRA and YSYEKL. The CDR3 nucleotides read TGCGCCAGCAGCCAAGATATTTTTGCCCCGTTCTCAGGCGAGCAGTACTTC. Translated, it gives CASSQDIFAPFSGEQYF.